This T cell receptor beta chain was recorded in a study of lymphopenia after photon versus proton radiotherapy (dated by TCRdb to 2018 to 2020). Regarding the research as a whole: The study compared the immunological effects of photon versus proton radiation therapy in patients with gastrointestinal tumors who developed high-grade lymphopenia. The cohort included more than 15 patients with gastrointestinal tumors who developed lymphopenia after receiving either photon or proton therapy. The goal of the study was to characterize the differences between the two radiation modalities in how they affect the immune system. Overall study outcomes, separate from this receptor: The survival association was examined only in patients who died, and the authors described better survival with proton therapy as a possibility, not as a demonstrated result. Across the cohort, a larger post-nadir drop in TCR diversity was inversely correlated with overall survival time among patients who died. Proton-treated patients stayed relatively stable during treatment, while photon-treated patients lost naive T cells and TCR diversity and gained effector/memory populations. After the lymphocyte count nadir, oligoclonal expansion, especially of CD8+ Temra cells, was observed in photon-treated repertoires, and the drop in diversity was driven by this expansion.

As concerns this clone: Its binding antigen is unknown. One base away there is no much larger clone; base qualities are not given.

The germline V gene sets CDR1 to SNHLY and CDR2 to FYNNEI. Trimming at the junction amounts to 4 bases on V and 3 bases on J, and the germline ends lie 7 bases apart. The CDR3 sequence holds 13 residues, the cysteine and phenylalanine included. Left in the record is the CDR3 DNA by itself, 39 bases read in frame from the first base. Library construction relied on the immunoSEQ multiplex PCR assay. Alongside multiparametric flow cytometry, deep sequencing of rearranged TCR beta loci was used to profile the T cell repertoires. The table was pulled from immuneACCESS by TCRdb, which kept in-frame rearrangements only. Such tables lose some clones; where checked, under half of the loss comes from unresolved V genes, and the rest has no known cause. The sample includes roughly 25,000 clones, with about 88% observed a single time. The ten largest make up approximately 0.81% of the sample.

The rearranged chain carries TRBV2 and TRBJ1-3; matching of 5 bases hints at TRBD1 as the D gene. This clonotype was sampled from a woman aged 45 to 65 with cholangiocarcinoma. The sequencing here drew on peripheral blood, taken from a patient treated with photon-based radiotherapy. The nucleotide sequence is TGTGCCAGCAGTGCAGGGAGTGGAAACACCATATATTTT. Its product reads: CASSAGSGNTIYF. The variable domain in full, with residues beyond the CDR3 obtained from the reference TRBV2 and TRBJ1-3 genes, is EPEVTQTPSHQVTQMGQEVILRCVPISNHLYFYWYRQILGQKVEFLVSFYNNEISEKSEIFDDQFSVERPDGSNFTLKIRSTKLEDSAMYFCASSAGSGNTIYFGEGSWLTVV.